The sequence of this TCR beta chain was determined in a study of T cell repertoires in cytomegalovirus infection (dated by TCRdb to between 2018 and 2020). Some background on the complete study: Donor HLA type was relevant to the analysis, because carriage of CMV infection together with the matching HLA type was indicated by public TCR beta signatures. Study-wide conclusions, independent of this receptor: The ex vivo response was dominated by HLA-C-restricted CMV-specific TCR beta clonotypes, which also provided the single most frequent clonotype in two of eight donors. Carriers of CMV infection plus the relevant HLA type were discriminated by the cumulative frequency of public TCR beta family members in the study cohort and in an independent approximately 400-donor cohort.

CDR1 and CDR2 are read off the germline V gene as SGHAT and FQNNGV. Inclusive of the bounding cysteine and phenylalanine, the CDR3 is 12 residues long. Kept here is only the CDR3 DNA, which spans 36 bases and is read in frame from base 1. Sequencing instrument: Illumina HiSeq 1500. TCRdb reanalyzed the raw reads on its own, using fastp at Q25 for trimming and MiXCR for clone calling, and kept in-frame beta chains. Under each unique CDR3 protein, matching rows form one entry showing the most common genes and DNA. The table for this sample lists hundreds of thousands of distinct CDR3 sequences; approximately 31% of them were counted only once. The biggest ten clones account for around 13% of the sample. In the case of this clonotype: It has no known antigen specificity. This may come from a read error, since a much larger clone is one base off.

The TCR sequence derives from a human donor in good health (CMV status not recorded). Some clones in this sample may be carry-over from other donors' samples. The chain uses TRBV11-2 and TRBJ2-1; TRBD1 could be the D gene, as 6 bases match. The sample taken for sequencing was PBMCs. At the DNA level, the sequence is TGTGCCAGCAGCTTAGGGGACAATGAGCAGTGCTTC. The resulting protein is CASSLGDNEQCF.